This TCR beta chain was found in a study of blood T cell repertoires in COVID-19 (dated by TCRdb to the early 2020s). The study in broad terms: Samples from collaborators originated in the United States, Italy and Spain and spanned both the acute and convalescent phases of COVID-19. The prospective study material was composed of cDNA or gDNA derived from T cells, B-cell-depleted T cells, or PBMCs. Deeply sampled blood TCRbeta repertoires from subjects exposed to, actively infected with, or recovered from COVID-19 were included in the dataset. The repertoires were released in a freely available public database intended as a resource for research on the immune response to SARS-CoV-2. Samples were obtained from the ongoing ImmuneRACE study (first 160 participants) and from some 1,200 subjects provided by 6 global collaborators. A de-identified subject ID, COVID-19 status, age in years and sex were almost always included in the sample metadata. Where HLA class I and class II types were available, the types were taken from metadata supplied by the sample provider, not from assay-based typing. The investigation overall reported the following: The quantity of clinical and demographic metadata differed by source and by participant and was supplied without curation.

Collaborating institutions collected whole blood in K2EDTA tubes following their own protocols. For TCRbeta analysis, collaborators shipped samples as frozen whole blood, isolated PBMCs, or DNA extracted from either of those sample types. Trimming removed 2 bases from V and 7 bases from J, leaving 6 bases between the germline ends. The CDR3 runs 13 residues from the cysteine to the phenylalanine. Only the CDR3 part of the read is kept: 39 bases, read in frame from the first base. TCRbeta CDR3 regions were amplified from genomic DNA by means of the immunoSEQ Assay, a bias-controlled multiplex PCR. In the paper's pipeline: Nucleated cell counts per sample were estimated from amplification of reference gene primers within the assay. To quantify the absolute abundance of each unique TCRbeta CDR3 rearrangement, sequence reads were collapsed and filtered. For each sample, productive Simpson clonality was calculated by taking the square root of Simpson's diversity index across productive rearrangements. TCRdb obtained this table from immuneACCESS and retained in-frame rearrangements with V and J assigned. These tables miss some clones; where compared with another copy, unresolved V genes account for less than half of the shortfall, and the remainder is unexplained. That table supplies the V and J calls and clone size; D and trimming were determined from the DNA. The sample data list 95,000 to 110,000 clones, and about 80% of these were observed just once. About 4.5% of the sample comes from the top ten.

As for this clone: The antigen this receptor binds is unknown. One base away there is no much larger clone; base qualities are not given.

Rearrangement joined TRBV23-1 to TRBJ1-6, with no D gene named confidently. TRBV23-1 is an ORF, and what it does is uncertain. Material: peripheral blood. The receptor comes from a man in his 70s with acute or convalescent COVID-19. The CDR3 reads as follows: CASSQRRNSPLHF. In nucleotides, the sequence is TGCGCCAGCAGTCAAAGGAGGAATTCACCCCTCCACTTT.